By its share, the clone carrying this T cell receptor beta chain is medium-sized. TCRdb independently ran MiXCR on the 5' RACE reads; one entry per CDR3 protein. The data show about 3,000 distinct CDR3 sequences, 4.5% to 5% seen once. The entry originates in a study of spatial heterogeneity in lung cancer. Time point noted: sample taken at primary tumor resection. The V gene's germline CDR1 is MDHEN and CDR2 SYDVKM. The germline V and J ends were trimmed by 8 bases and 2 bases, with 16 bases remaining between them. The CDR3 covers 15 residues. Sequenced material: normal lung tissue next to the tumor, taken at surgery. The receptor was derived from a male donor with early-stage non-small cell lung cancer. This chain joins TRBV28 and TRBJ1-5; D uncertain. The CDR3 loop is CASRPWGEGNQPQHF. In nucleotides, the CDR3 is TGTGCCAGCCGACCTTGGGGAGAGGGCAATCAGCCCCAGCATTTT.